This TCR beta chain was captured in a study of human T cells and chemical hapten exposure. Study-level points and caveats: No alteration of TCRs above 1 in 1000 frequency was seen with DPC sensitization.

To note about this clonotype: Its matching antigen is unknown.

Germline CDR1 reads MDHEN; CDR2 reads SYDVKM. The V gene lost 6 bases and the J gene lost 2 bases, with 4 bases spanning the gap. The CDR3 runs to 11 residues. TCRdb independently ran MiXCR on the RACE reads; one entry per CDR3 protein. The data contain some 120,000 distinct CDR3 sequences, around 10% of them singletons. Time point specified: patch test 1, 2 weeks after DPC sensitization. Stated treatment: therapeutic diphenylcyclopropenone sensitization with weekly scalp DPC. This receptor was obtained from a woman aged 45-60 years with alopecia areata. Some clones in this sample may be carry-over from other donors' samples. The chain couples TRBV28 to TRBJ1-2; D call uncertain. The sequencing here drew on whole blood, taken in connection with sensitization to the hapten diphenylcyclopropenone (DPC). The CDR3 region has the DNA TGTGCCAGCAGGGAAAACTATGGCTACACCTTC. This translates into CASRENYGYTF.